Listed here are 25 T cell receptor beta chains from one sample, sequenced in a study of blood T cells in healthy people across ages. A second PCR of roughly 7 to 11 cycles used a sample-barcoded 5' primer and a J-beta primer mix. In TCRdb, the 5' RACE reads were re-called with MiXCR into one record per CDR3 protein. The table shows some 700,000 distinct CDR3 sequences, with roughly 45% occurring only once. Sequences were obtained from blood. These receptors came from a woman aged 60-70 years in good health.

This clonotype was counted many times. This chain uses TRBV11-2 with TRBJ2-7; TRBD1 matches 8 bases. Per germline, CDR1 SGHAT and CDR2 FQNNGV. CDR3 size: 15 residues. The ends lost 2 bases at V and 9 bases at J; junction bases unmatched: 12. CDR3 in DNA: TGTGCCAGCAGCTTAATAAAGGGACAGGCTGGAGGGCAGTACTTC. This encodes CASSLIKGQAGGQYF.

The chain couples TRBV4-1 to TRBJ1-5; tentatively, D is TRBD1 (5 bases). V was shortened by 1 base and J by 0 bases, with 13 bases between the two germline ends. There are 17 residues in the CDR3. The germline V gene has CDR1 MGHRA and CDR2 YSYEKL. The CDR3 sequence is CASSQVQGENSNQPQHF. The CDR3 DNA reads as TGCGCCAGCAGCCAAGTTCAAGGGGAAAATAGCAATCAGCCCCAGCATTTT.

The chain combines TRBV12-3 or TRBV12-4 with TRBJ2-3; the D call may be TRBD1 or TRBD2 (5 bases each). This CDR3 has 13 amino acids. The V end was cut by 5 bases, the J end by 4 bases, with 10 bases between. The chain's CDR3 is CASSRMGADTQYF. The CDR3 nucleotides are TGTGCCAGCAGTAGAATGGGGGCAGATACGCAGTATTTT.

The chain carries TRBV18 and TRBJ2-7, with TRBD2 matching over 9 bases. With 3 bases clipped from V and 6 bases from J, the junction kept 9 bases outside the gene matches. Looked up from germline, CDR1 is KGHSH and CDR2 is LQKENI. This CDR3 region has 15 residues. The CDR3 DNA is TGTGCCAGCTCACCCGGACTAGCGAAGGGCAGCGAGCAGTACTTC. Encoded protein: CASSPGLAKGSEQYF.

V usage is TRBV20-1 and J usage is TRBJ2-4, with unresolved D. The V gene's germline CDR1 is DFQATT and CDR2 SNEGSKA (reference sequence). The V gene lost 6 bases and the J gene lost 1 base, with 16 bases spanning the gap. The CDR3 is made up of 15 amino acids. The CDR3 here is CSATTGADAKNIQYF. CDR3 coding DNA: TGCAGTGCCACGACGGGTGCCGACGCCAAAAACATTCAGTACTTC.

The CDR3 coding sequence is TGCAGTGCTAGAGACCGCGGGAGGGCCTACCACGAGCAGTACTTC. Its protein is CSARDRGRAYHEQYF. V is TRBV20-1 and J is TRBJ2-7; 9 nucleotides align to TRBD2. Per germline, CDR1 DFQATT and CDR2 SNEGSKA (reference sequence). Trimming removed 0 bases from V and 5 bases from J; junction bases left unmatched: 8. The CDR3 covers 15 residues.

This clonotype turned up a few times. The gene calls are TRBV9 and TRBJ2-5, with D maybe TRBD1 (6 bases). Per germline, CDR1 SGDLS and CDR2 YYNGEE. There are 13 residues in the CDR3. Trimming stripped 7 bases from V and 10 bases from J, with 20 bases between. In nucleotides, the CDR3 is TGTGCCAGCGGAGCAGGGGAAGGGGTCGTCCAGTACTTC. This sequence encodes CASGAGEGVVQYF.

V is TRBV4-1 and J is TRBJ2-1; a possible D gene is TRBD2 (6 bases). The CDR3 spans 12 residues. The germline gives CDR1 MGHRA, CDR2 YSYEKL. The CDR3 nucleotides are TGCGCGAGCCGGACTAAGGACGATGAGCAGTTCTTC. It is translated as CASRTKDDEQFF.

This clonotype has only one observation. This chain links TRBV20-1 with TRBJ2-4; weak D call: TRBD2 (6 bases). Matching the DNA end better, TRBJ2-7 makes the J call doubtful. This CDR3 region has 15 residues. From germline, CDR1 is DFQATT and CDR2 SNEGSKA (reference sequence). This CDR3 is CSARDPEGQIYEQYF. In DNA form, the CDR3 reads TGCAGTGCTAGAGATCCGGAGGGTCAAATCTACGAGCAGTACTTC.

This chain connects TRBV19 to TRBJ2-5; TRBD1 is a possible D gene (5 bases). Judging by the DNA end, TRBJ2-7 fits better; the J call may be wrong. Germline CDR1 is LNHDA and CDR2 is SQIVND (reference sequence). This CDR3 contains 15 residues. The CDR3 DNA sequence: TGTGCCAGTAGTATATCGCAGGGTGCTGGGGACGAGCAGTACTTC. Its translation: CASSISQGAGDEQYF.

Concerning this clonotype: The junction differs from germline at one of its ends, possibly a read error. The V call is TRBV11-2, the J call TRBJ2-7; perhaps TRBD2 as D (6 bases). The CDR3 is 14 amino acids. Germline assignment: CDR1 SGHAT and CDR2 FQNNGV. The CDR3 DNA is TGTGCTAGCAGTCCGGACTATATCGGTCGCGAGCAGTACTTC. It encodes CASSPDYIGREQYF.

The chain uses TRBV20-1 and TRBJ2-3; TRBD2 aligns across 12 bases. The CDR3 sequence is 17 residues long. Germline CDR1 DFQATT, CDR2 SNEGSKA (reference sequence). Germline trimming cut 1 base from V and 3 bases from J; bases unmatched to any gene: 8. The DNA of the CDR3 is TGCAGTGCTAGAGCAATGACCGGGACTAGCGGGACAGATACGCAGTATTTT. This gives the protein CSARAMTGTSGTDTQYF.

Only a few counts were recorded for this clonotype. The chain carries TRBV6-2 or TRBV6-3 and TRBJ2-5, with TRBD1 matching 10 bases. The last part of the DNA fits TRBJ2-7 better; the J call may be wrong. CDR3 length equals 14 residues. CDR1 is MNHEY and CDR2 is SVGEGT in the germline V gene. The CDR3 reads CASRRQGASPEQYF. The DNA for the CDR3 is TGTGCCAGCAGGAGACAGGGGGCAAGTCCCGAGCAGTACTTC.

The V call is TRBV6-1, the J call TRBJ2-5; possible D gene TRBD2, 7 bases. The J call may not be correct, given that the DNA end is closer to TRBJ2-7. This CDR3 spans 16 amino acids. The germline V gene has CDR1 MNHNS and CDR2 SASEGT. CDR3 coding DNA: TGTGCCAGCAGTGGGGGGGGCCAGCTTAAGGGGTACGAGCAGTACTTC. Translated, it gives CASSGGGQLKGYEQYF.

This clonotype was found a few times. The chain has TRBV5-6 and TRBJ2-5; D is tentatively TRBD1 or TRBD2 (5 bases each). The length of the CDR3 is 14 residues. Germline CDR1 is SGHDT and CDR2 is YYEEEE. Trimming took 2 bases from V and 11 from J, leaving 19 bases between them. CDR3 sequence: CASSFGTVVNEQYF. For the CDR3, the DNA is TGTGCCAGCAGCTTTGGGACGGTGGTGAATGAGCAGTACTTC.

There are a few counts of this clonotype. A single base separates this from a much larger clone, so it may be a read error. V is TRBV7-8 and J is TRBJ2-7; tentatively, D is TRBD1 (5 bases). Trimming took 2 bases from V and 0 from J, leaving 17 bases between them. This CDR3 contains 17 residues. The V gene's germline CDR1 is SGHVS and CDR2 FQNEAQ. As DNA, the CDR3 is TGTGCCAGCAGCTTAAAAGGGGCCTACATTAACTCCTACGAGCAGTACTTC. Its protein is CASSLKGAYINSYEQYF. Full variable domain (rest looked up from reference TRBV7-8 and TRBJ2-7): GAGVSQSPRYKVAKRGQDVALRCDPISGHVSLFWYQQALGQGPEFLTYFQNEAQLDKSGLPSDRFFAERPEGSVSTLKIQRTQQEDSAVYLCASSLKGAYINSYEQYFGPGTRLTVT.

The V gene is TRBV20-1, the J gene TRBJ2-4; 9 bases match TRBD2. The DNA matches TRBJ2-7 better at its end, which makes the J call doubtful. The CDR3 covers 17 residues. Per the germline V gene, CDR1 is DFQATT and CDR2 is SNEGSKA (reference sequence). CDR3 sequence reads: CSARDRQAGGVEHEQYF. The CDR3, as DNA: TGCAGTGCTAGAGATCGCCAAGCGGGGGGTGTGGAGCACGAGCAGTACTTC.

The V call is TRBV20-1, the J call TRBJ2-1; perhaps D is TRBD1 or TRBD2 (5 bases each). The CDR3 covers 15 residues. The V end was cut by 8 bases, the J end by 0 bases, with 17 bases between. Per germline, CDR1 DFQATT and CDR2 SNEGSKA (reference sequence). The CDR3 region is CSTVRGAGSYNEQFF. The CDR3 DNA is TGCAGTACCGTTAGAGGGGCAGGCTCCTACAATGAGCAGTTCTTC.

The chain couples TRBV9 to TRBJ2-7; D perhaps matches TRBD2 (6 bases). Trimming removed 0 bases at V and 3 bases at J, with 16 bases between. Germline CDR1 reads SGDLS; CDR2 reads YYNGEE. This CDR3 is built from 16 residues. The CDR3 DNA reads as TGTGCCAGCAGCGTAGGTCAGGGAGGCGGATACTACGAGCAGTACTTC. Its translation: CASSVGQGGGYYEQYF.

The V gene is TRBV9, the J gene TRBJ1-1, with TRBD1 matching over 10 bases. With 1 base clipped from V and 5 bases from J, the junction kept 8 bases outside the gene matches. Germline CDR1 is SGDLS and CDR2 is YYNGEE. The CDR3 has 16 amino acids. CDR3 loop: CASSVSDRGSRTEAFF. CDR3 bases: TGTGCCAGCAGCGTATCGGACAGGGGGTCCCGGACTGAAGCTTTCTTT.

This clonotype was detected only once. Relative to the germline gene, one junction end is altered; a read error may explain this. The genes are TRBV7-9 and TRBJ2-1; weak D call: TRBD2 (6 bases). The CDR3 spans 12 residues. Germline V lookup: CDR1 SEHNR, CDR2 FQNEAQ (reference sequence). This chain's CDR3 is CTSSRDLGEQFF. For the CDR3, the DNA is TGTACCAGCAGCCGGGACTTAGGTGAGCAGTTCTTC. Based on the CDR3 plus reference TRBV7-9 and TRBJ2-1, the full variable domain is DTGVSQNPRHKITKRGQNVTFRCDPISEHNRLYWYRQTLGQGPEFLTYFQNEAQLEKSRLLSDRFSAERPKGSFSTLEIQRTEQGDSAMYLCTSSRDLGEQFFGPGTRLTVL.

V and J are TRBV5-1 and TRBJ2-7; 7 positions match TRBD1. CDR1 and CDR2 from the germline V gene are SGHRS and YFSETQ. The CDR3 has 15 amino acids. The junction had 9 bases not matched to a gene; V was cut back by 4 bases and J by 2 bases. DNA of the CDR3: TGCGCCAGCAGCCCGGCATGGACAGGAGCCTACGAGCAGTACTTC. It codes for CASSPAWTGAYEQYF. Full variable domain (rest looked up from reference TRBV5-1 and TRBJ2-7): KAGVTQTPRYLIKTRGQQVTLSCSPISGHRSVSWYQQTPGQGLQFLFEYFSETQRNKGNFPGRFSGRQFSNSRSEMNVSTLELGDSALYLCASSPAWTGAYEQYFGPGTRLTVT.

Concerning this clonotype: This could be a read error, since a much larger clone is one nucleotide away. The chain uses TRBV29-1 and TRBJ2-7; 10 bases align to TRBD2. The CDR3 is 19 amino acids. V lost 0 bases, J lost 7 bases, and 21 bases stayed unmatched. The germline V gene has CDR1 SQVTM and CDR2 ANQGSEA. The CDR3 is CSVEEVGLASHGIDNEQYF. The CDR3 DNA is TGCAGCGTTGAAGAGGTGGGACTAGCGAGTCATGGCATCGACAATGAGCAGTACTTC.

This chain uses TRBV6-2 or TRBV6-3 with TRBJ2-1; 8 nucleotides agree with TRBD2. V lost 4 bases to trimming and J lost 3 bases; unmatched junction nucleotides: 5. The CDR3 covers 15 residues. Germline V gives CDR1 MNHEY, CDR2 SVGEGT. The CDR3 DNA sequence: TGTGCCAGCAGTTTGACGGGAGGGTTCTACAATGAGCAGTTCTTC. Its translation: CASSLTGGFYNEQFF.

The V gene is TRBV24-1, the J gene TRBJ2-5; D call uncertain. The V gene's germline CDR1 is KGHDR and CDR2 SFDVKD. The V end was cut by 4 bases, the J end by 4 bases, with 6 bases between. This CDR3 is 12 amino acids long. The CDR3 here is CATSDRGETQYF. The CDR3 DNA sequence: TGTGCCACCAGTGACCGCGGAGAGACCCAGTACTTC.